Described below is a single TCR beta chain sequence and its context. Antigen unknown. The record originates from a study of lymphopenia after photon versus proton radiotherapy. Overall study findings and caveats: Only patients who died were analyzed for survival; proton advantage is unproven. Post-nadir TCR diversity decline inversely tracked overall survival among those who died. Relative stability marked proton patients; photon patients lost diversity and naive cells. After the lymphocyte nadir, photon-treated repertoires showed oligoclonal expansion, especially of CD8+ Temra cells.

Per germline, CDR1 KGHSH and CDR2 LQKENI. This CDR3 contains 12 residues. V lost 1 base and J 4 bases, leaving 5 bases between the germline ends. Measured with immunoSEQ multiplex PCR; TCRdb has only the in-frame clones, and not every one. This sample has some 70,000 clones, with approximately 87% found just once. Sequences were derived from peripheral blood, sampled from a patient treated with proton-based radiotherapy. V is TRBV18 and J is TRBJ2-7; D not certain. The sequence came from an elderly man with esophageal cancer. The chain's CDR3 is CASSPQRYEQYF. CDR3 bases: TGTGCCAGCTCACCACAGCGTTACGAGCAGTACTTC.